The 21 T cell receptor beta chains below were found in one sample sequenced in a study of CD8 T cells in ankylosing spondylitis. TCRdb itself ran the 5' RACE reads through MiXCR, one entry per CDR3 protein. The sample has roughly 150,000 distinct CDR3 sequences, just under 7.5% seen once. The sample was blood, either unsorted or a sorted T cell fraction (not recorded which). The origin of the receptors is a female donor with ankylosing spondylitis or in good health (not recorded which).

This clonotype occurred many times. The chain is built from TRBV4-2 and TRBJ1-2; D gene ambiguous. V was cut by 0 bases and J by 3 bases, with 5 bases left in between. Germline assignment: CDR1 LGHNA and CDR2 YNFKEQ. The CDR3 length is 13 residues. The CDR3 nucleotides read TGTGCCAGCAGCCAAGAGAGGGACTATGGCTACACCTTC. It is translated as CASSQERDYGYTF.

This clonotype was counted a few times. The V and J genes are TRBV9 and TRBJ2-1; D possibly uses TRBD1 or TRBD2 (5 bases each). The CDR3 spans 16 residues. Trimming removed 0 bases at V and 4 bases at J, with 14 bases between. Germline V CDR1 and CDR2: SGDLS, YYNGEE. CDR3 DNA: TGTGCCAGCAGCGTAGCTCCCGAGGGGTTATACAATGAGCAGTTCTTC. Encoded protein: CASSVAPEGLYNEQFF.

Many counts were recorded for this clonotype. This rearrangement joins TRBV7-9 to TRBJ1-1; D is unclear. In germline, CDR1 is SEHNR, CDR2 FQNEAQ (reference sequence). The CDR3 loop spans 14 amino acids. Between the trimmed V and J ends, which lost 7 bases and 6 bases, there was a span of 18 bases. The CDR3, as DNA: TGTGCCAGCACAGACCGAGGGTACGACCCTGAAGCTTTCTTT. Amino acids: CASTDRGYDPEAFF.

This clonotype was found many times. J is TRBJ1-5 and V is TRBV20-1; unclear D gene. The germline V gene encodes CDR1 DFQATT and CDR2 SNEGSKA (reference sequence). This CDR3 has 13 residues. V was shortened by 0 bases and J by 9 bases, with 12 bases between the two germline ends. The CDR3 sequence is CSARDAPSGPQHF. Here the CDR3 DNA reads TGCAGTGCTAGAGATGCCCCCAGCGGGCCCCAGCATTTT.

This clonotype was seen at least ten times. The chain employs TRBV7-9 and TRBJ2-3; no definite D call. The CDR3 has 13 amino acids. V was shortened by 3 bases and J by 2 bases, with 6 bases between the two germline ends. Germline values: CDR1 SEHNR, CDR2 FQNEAQ (reference sequence). CDR3 coding DNA: TGTGCCAGCAGCTTCGGCGCCACAGATACGCAGTATTTT. Its translation is CASSFGATDTQYF.

This clonotype was observed at least ten times. The chain is built from TRBV6-2 or TRBV6-3 and TRBJ1-2, with 10 bases that match TRBD1. The CDR3 runs to 20 residues. CDR1 is MNHEY, CDR2 SVGEGT, per germline. V lost 2 bases, J lost 0 bases, and 15 bases stayed unmatched. DNA for the CDR3: TGTGCCAGCAGTTACGCGCGACAGGGGGCGGGAGATCTGGCTAACTATGGCTACACCTTC. It is translated as CASSYARQGAGDLANYGYTF.

This clonotype was counted many times. The chain employs TRBV29-1 and TRBJ1-3, with D uncertain. The CDR3 sequence is 14 residues long. Per the germline V gene, CDR1 is SQVTM and CDR2 is ANQGSEA. V was shortened by 4 bases and J by 0 bases, with 10 bases between the two germline ends. CDR3 DNA: TGCAGCGTTGGTGGCGGACTCTCTGGAAACACCATATATTTT. Translation: CSVGGGLSGNTIYF.

This clonotype was seen many times. This chain joins TRBV7-2 and TRBJ2-5; TRBD2 aligns across 12 bases. The CDR3 spans 15 residues. Per the germline V gene, CDR1 is SGHTA and CDR2 is FQGNSA. With 2 bases clipped from V and 8 bases from J, the junction kept 6 bases outside the gene matches. The DNA for the CDR3 is TGTGCCAGCAGCTTACACTCTAGCGGGGGGGCTACCCAGTACTTC. Protein product: CASSLHSSGGATQYF.

This clonotype has at least ten counts. This chain connects TRBV6-2 or TRBV6-3 to TRBJ2-5; the D is unclear. The CDR3 runs 15 residues. Trimming took off 5 bases at V and 4 bases at J, with 17 bases between the two ends. Germline V CDR1 and CDR2: MNHEY, SVGEGT. DNA of the CDR3: TGTGCCAGCAGTCCCCCTGGGAAAAGTGGAGAGACCCAGTACTTC. It translates to CASSPPGKSGETQYF.

This clonotype was counted ten times or more. The rearrangement uses TRBV6-1 and TRBJ1-5, with no clear D. Germline CDR1 is MNHNS and CDR2 is SASEGT. Trimming removed 6 bases from V and 3 bases from J, with 6 bases in between. This CDR3 region has 12 residues. This CDR3 is CASSAYNQPQHF. The CDR3 DNA reads TGTGCCAGCAGCGCCTACAATCAGCCCCAGCATTTT.

This clonotype was detected a few times. A much larger clonotype is one base distant, so this may be a read error. The chain joins TRBV20-1 to TRBJ1-4; D is uncertain. The CDR3 has 15 amino acids. The V gene's germline CDR1 is DFQATT and CDR2 SNEGSKA (reference sequence). Here the CDR3 reads CSARAGMTTNEKLLF. The CDR3 bases are TGCAGTGCTAGGGCGGGGATGACAACTAATGAAAAACTGCTTTTT.

In its sample, this clonotype was seen many times. The chain couples TRBV10-3 to TRBJ2-1; TRBD2 aligns across 11 bases. The CDR3 runs 16 residues. V shed 5 bases and J 10 bases; nucleotides not matched to a gene: 13. The germline V gene encodes CDR1 ENHRY and CDR2 SYGVKD. The CDR3 DNA is TGTGCCATCAGTCTTGCTATTAGCGGGGGGGCCCAGGAGCAGTTCTTC. This codes for CAISLAISGGAQEQFF.

This clonotype was recorded many times. The chain links TRBV20-1 to TRBJ1-2; D possibly corresponds to TRBD1 (5 bases). V lost 3 bases to trimming and J lost 5 bases, with 13 bases between them. Per germline, CDR1 DFQATT and CDR2 SNEGSKA (reference sequence). This CDR3 has 13 amino acids. This CDR3 reads CSAREGLGYGYTF. CDR3 coding DNA: TGCAGTGCTAGGGAGGGGCTAGGGTATGGCTACACCTTC.

Many counts were recorded for this clonotype. This chain joins TRBV29-1 and TRBJ1-1; TRBD1 might be the D (6 bases). This CDR3 has 14 amino acids. V lost 6 bases to trimming and J lost 0 bases, with 14 bases between them. Per the germline V gene, CDR1 is SQVTM and CDR2 is ANQGSEA. CDR3 sequence (DNA): TGCAGCGTACTTCAGGGGACAATGAACACTGAAGCTTTCTTT. Residues: CSVLQGTMNTEAFF.

This clonotype occurred many times. The chain combines TRBV14 with TRBJ2-7; tentatively, D is TRBD2 (5 bases). V lost 2 bases and J 5 bases, leaving 16 bases between the germline ends. CDR3 length: 15 residues. CDR1 and CDR2 from the germline V gene are SGHDN and FVKESK. The CDR3 DNA reads as TGTGCCAGCAGCCAACTCGGACTGATTTCTAACGAGCAGTACTTC. Protein sequence: CASSQLGLISNEQYF.

This clonotype showed up many times. The CDR3 coding sequence is TGTGCCAGCAGCCTGGGTCCTGGGGACTTTTCCTACAATGAGCAGTTCTTC. Translated, it gives CASSLGPGDFSYNEQFF. The chain recombines TRBV28 with TRBJ2-1; D might be TRBD2 (6 bases). The length of the CDR3 is 17 residues. The V and J ends lost 6 bases and 1 base respectively, with 19 bases between them. CDR1 MDHEN and CDR2 SYDVKM come from the germline V gene.

This clonotype showed up many times. The genes are TRBV5-1 and TRBJ2-7, with D perhaps given as TRBD1 or TRBD2 (6 bases each). The CDR3 runs 14 residues. V was pared by 3 bases and J by 7 bases, with 17 bases between. The germline gives CDR1 SGHRS, CDR2 YFSETQ. The CDR3 DNA is TGCGCCAGCAGCTCCGGGGGCTCGGGGCGGGAGCAGTACTTC. It codes for CASSSGGSGREQYF.

This clonotype was detected ten times or more. This chain uses TRBV4-2 with TRBJ2-2; no clear D gene. V dropped 4 bases and J dropped 6 bases, with 12 bases sitting between them. The germline V gene encodes CDR1 LGHNA and CDR2 YNFKEQ. This CDR3 region has 14 residues. The CDR3 spells CASSPRTVAGELFF. The CDR3 DNA follows: TGTGCCAGCAGCCCCCGGACCGTCGCCGGGGAGCTGTTTTTT.

This clonotype was detected ten times or more. The rearrangement joins TRBV3-1 to TRBJ2-5; 9 positions agree with TRBD2. Germline CDR1 is LGHDT and CDR2 is YNNKEL (reference sequence). The CDR3 covers 17 residues. The trim removed 1 base at V and 3 bases at J, leaving 9 bases unmatched. Written as DNA, the CDR3 is TGTGCCAGCAGCCAAGGCGGGGGGGCCATCCGTGAAGAGACCCAGTACTTC. Protein sequence: CASSQGGGAIREETQYF.

About this clonotype itself: Germline is not matched at one junction end, which may reflect a read error. This chain joins TRBV20-1 and TRBJ2-3, with 14 bases that match TRBD2. CDR1 DFQATT and CDR2 SNEGSKA come from the germline V gene (reference sequence). This CDR3 spans 17 amino acids. This CDR3 is CSALLWTSGGNTDTRYF. In nucleotides, the CDR3 is TGCAGCGCCCTACTATGGACTAGCGGGGGGAACACAGATACGCGGTATTTT.

This clonotype has a handful of counts. J is TRBJ2-4 and V is TRBV25-1; D ambiguous. CDR1 and CDR2 from the germline V gene are MGHDK and SYGVNS. This CDR3 has 13 residues. The germline V and J ends were trimmed by 6 bases and 3 bases, with 9 bases remaining between them. The CDR3: CASRDTDKNIQYF. The CDR3 bases are TGTGCCAGCAGGGATACCGACAAAAACATTCAGTACTTC. Full variable domain (outside the CDR3, taken from reference TRBV25-1 and TRBJ2-4): EADIYQTPRYLVIGTGKKITLECSQTMGHDKMYWYQQDPGMELHLIHYSYGVNSTEKGDLSSESTVSRIRTEHFPLTLESARPSHTSQYLCASRDTDKNIQYFGAGTRLSVL.